The next 21 T cell receptor beta chains were all read from a single sample in a study of identical twins (TCRdb year 2016). The library was built by means of 5' RACE. Sequencing instrument: Illumina HiSeq 2000. TCRdb reran the public reads through fastp at Q25 and MiXCR, keeping productive beta chains. Rows merge per CDR3 protein into single entries with the most common DNA and genes. The sample table records about 480,000 distinct CDR3 sequences; approximately 15% of these occur just once. The top ten clonotypes cover 0.5% to 0.65% of the sample. The same sample was also studied in work on yellow fever vaccine responses in identical twins.

Sequencing was carried out using CD4+ T cells sorted from blood. The source of these receptors is a woman aged 18 to 35 in good health.

This clonotype has at least ten counts. J is TRBJ2-3 and V is TRBV12-3 or TRBV12-4, with D possibly being TRBD2 (5 bases). Trimming removed 3 bases from V and 1 base from J, with 8 bases in between. The CDR3 runs 14 residues. CDR3 protein: CASSFGRGTDTQYF. Written as DNA, the CDR3 is TGTGCCAGCAGTTTTGGGCGGGGCACAGATACGCAGTATTTT.

This clonotype was seen a few times. The J gene is TRBJ1-2, the V gene TRBV5-1; weak D call: TRBD1 (6 bases). Trimming stripped 9 bases from V and 2 bases from J, with 11 bases between. The CDR3 has 12 amino acids. Germline V gene sequence: CDR1 SGHRS, CDR2 YFSETQ. For the CDR3, the DNA is TGCGCCACCGGAGGGGGGAACTATGGCTACACCTTC. The encoded protein is CATGGGNYGYTF.

This sequence joins TRBV29-1 and TRBJ2-3; D is undetermined. In germline, CDR1 is SQVTM, CDR2 ANQGSEA. This CDR3 has 11 amino acids. Deletions cut 0 bases from V and 10 bases from J, with 8 bases between. The CDR3 loop reads CSVEDLKAQYF. Here the CDR3 DNA reads TGCAGCGTTGAAGATCTCAAAGCGCAGTATTTT.

This clonotype was seen a few times. The chain carries TRBV20-1 and TRBJ2-7; 9 nucleotides align to TRBD2. The CDR3 is 12 amino acids. The J segment lost 6 bases and the V segment lost 3 bases, leaving 3 bases of the junction unmatched. In germline, CDR1 is DFQATT, CDR2 SNEGSKA (reference sequence). Written as DNA, the CDR3 is TGCAGTGCTAGGCTAGCGGGAAGCGAGCAGTACTTC. Protein: CSARLAGSEQYF.

This chain uses TRBV7-2 with TRBJ1-4; D call uncertain. V lost 4 bases and J 5 bases, leaving 11 bases between the germline ends. Germline lookup yields CDR1 SGHTA and CDR2 FQGNSA. This CDR3 contains 14 residues. CDR3 sequence (DNA): TGTGCCAGCAGCTCCGACAAACGGAATGAAAAACTGTTTTTT. This translates into CASSSDKRNEKLFF.

The rearrangement uses TRBV28 and TRBJ2-7; unclear D gene. This CDR3 spans 14 amino acids. Germline CDR1 and CDR2: MDHEN and SYDVKM. Trimming took 5 bases from V and 3 from J, leaving 14 bases between them. Written as DNA, the CDR3 is TGTGCCAGCAGTACATATAGTGCTAGCTACGAGCAGTACTTC. Translation: CASSTYSASYEQYF.

This clonotype was detected a few times. The chain is built from TRBV9 and TRBJ1-5; D call uncertain. Germline CDR1 and CDR2: SGDLS and YYNGEE. V was shortened by 2 bases and J by 0 bases, with 30 bases between the two germline ends. The CDR3 contains 22 residues. CDR3 nucleotides: TGTGCCAGCAGCGTCTTGGAGGATAACGCGGACGTAGGAGCTCTTAGCAATCAGCCCCAGCATTTT. Amino acids: CASSVLEDNADVGALSNQPQHF.

This clonotype was seen a handful of times. The gene calls are TRBV7-3 and TRBJ1-1; D ambiguous. CDR1 and CDR2 (germline): SGHTA, FQGTGA. V gave up 0 bases and J gave up 0 bases, with 8 bases separating them. This CDR3 is built from 15 residues. The CDR3 reads CASSLTPKMNTEAFF. The CDR3 coding sequence is TGTGCCAGCAGCTTAACGCCCAAGATGAACACTGAAGCTTTCTTT.

The rearrangement uses TRBV10-3 and TRBJ2-2, with no clear D. Germline V gene data show CDR1 as ENHRY and CDR2 as SYGVKD. The CDR3 totals 14 residues. V was shortened by 0 bases and J by 7 bases, with 9 bases between the two germline ends. CDR3 DNA sequence: TGTGCCATCAGTGAGTCCGGCCACGACGGGGAGCTGTTTTTT. Its protein product is CAISESGHDGELFF.

This clonotype has only a few counts. J is TRBJ2-1 and V is TRBV10-3; D is unresolved. The ends were cut back, 3 bases at V and 9 bases at J, with 6 bases in the middle. CDR3 size: 11 residues. The germline V gene has CDR1 ENHRY and CDR2 SYGVKD. The CDR3 nucleotides read TGTGCCATCAGTGAACGTGGTGAGCAGTTCTTC. Its translation: CAISERGEQFF.

This clonotype was seen only a few times. This chain uses TRBV4-3 with TRBJ2-1; 10 bases match TRBD2. The ends lost 1 base at V and 3 bases at J; junction bases unmatched: 6. Germline loops: CDR1 LGHNA, CDR2 YSLEER. This CDR3 spans 17 amino acids. CDR3 protein: CASSQVFGTSVYNEQFF. In nucleotides, the CDR3 is TGCGCCAGCAGCCAAGTATTTGGGACTAGCGTCTACAATGAGCAGTTCTTC.

The chain carries TRBV6-2 or TRBV6-3 and TRBJ2-1, with 10 bases aligning to TRBD1. CDR1 MNHEY and CDR2 SVGEGT come from the germline V gene. This CDR3 has 13 amino acids. The V segment lost 6 bases and the J segment 12 bases; nucleotides outside the gene matches: 8. The CDR3 coding sequence is TGTGCCAGCAGACCCGGCGACAGGGGGCGGCAGTTCTTC. The encoded protein is CASRPGDRGRQFF.

This rearrangement joins TRBV6-5 to TRBJ2-4; 9 bases match TRBD2. The CDR3 totals 15 residues. Losses at the gene ends were 7 bases for V and 7 bases for J; bases not matched to a gene: 11. Germline CDR1 is MNHEY and CDR2 is SVGAGI. CDR3 sequence: CASTLRGGGGNIQYF. CDR3 sequence (DNA): TGTGCCAGCACGTTGCGCGGGGGGGGCGGGAACATTCAGTACTTC.

This clonotype was detected a few times. V is TRBV7-9 and J is TRBJ1-2; D is unclear. Germline-derived CDR1 and CDR2 are SEHNR and FQNEAQ (reference sequence). Between the trimmed V and J ends, which lost 6 bases and 11 bases, there was a span of 4 bases. This CDR3 has 8 amino acids. The CDR3 loop is CASSDYTF. The CDR3 DNA sequence: TGTGCCAGCAGTGATTACACCTTC.

This clonotype came up a few times. The chain combines TRBV29-1 with TRBJ2-1, with TRBD2 as a possible D gene (5 bases). This CDR3 region has 12 residues. From germline, CDR1 is SQVTM and CDR2 ANQGSEA. The V end was cut by 3 bases, the J end by 5 bases, with 8 bases between. DNA for the CDR3: TGCAGCGTTGATCGGGGAAACAATGAGCAGTTCTTC. Protein product: CSVDRGNNEQFF.

The gene calls are TRBV19 and TRBJ2-1; no clear D. CDR3 length equals 17 residues. CDR1 and CDR2 (germline): LNHDA, SQIVND (reference sequence). V dropped 5 bases and J dropped 3 bases, with 20 bases sitting between them. The DNA for the CDR3 is TGTGCCAGTAGTTTGGACGCCTCCAGGCTTGGCTACAATGAGCAGTTCTTC. It specifies CASSLDASRLGYNEQFF.

This clonotype has ten or more counts. J is TRBJ2-7 and V is TRBV11-2, with D tentatively TRBD1 (6 bases). This CDR3 spans 14 amino acids. Germline assignment: CDR1 SGHAT and CDR2 FQNNGV. Trimming took off 3 bases at V and 1 base at J, with 10 bases between the two ends. The CDR3, as DNA: TGTGCCAGCAGCTTCTCTCAGGGGTCCTACGAGCAGTACTTC. It yields the protein CASSFSQGSYEQYF.

The chain carries TRBV10-1 and TRBJ2-1, with 7 bases fitting TRBD2. CDR1 is WNHNN, CDR2 SYGVQD, per germline (reference sequence). V was clipped by 3 bases and J by 10 bases; unmatched bases: 3. The CDR3 loop spans 12 amino acids. CDR3 in amino acids: CASSDPAGEQFF. CDR3 DNA sequence: TGCGCCAGCAGTGATCCAGCGGGAGAGCAGTTCTTC.

This clonotype was detected ten times or more. The chain links TRBV29-1 to TRBJ1-1; D perhaps matches TRBD1 (6 bases). The ends were cut back, 5 bases at V and 0 bases at J, with 10 bases in the middle. Germline values: CDR1 SQVTM, CDR2 ANQGSEA. This CDR3 has 13 residues. The CDR3 region is CSVNRDMNTEAFF. CDR3 nucleotide sequence: TGCAGCGTTAATAGGGACATGAACACTGAAGCTTTCTTT. Together with reference TRBV29-1 and TRBJ1-1, the CDR3 gives the full variable domain: SAVISQKPSRDICQRGTSLTIQCQVDSQVTMMFWYRQQPGQSLTLIATANQGSEATYESGFVIDKFPISRPNLTFSTLTVSNMSPEDSSIYLCSVNRDMNTEAFFGQGTRLTVV.

This clonotype was seen only a few times. This chain connects TRBV9 to TRBJ2-3, with 9 positions matching TRBD2. Germline CDR1 and CDR2: SGDLS and YYNGEE. The CDR3 spans 15 residues. V was clipped by 1 base and J by 6 bases; unmatched bases: 6. The CDR3 coding sequence is TGTGCCAGCAGCGTACTTAGCGGGGGCCCCGATACGCAGTATTTT. It specifies CASSVLSGGPDTQYF. The variable domain in full, with the rest retrieved from reference TRBV9 and TRBJ2-3, is DSGVTQTPKHLITATGQRVTLRCSPRSGDLSVYWYQQSLDQGLQFLIQYYNGEERAKGNILERFSAQQFPDLHSELNLSSLELGDSALYFCASSVLSGGPDTQYFGPGTRLTVL.

The chain is built from TRBV7-8 and TRBJ2-1; 8 bases align to TRBD1. The junction had 7 bases not matched to a gene; V was cut back by 4 bases and J by 5 bases. The CDR3 runs to 15 residues. The germline gives CDR1 SGHVS, CDR2 FQNEAQ. The CDR3 here is CASSSYRGLDNEQFF. The CDR3 nucleotides are TGTGCCAGCAGCTCCTACAGGGGGTTGGACAATGAGCAGTTCTTC. Full variable domain (rest looked up from reference TRBV7-8 and TRBJ2-1): GAGVSQSPRYKVAKRGQDVALRCDPISGHVSLFWYQQALGQGPEFLTYFQNEAQLDKSGLPSDRFFAERPEGSVSTLKIQRTQQEDSAVYLCASSSYRGLDNEQFFGPGTRLTVL.